Below, one TCR beta chain is given with its context. V shed 9 bases and J shed 4 bases, with 12 bases lying between them. Germline V gene sequence: CDR1 MNHEY, CDR2 SVGAGI. The CDR3 length is 12 residues. This record comes from a study of blood T cell repertoires in COVID-19. On the study more broadly: The study drew acute and convalescent COVID-19 samples from the United States, Italy and Spain. The analysed material was cDNA or gDNA that came from T cells, B-cell-depleted T cells, or PBMCs.

In the authors' workflow: How many nucleated cells were present was estimated from reference gene primer amplification. Clones were read by immunoSEQ multiplex PCR, and TCRdb kept only the in-frame ones, dropping some. Clone size and the V and J calls come from that table; the DNA yielded D and trimming. This sample has about 230,000 clones, with around 78% found just once. The clonotype originates from a woman in her sixties or seventies with active or convalescent COVID-19. The chain recombines TRBV6-5 with TRBJ2-5; possible D gene TRBD2, 6 bases. Specimen: peripheral blood. CDR3 in amino acids: CASRVRGETQYF. In nucleotides, the CDR3 is TGTGCCAGTAGGGTGCGGGGAGAGACCCAGTACTTC.